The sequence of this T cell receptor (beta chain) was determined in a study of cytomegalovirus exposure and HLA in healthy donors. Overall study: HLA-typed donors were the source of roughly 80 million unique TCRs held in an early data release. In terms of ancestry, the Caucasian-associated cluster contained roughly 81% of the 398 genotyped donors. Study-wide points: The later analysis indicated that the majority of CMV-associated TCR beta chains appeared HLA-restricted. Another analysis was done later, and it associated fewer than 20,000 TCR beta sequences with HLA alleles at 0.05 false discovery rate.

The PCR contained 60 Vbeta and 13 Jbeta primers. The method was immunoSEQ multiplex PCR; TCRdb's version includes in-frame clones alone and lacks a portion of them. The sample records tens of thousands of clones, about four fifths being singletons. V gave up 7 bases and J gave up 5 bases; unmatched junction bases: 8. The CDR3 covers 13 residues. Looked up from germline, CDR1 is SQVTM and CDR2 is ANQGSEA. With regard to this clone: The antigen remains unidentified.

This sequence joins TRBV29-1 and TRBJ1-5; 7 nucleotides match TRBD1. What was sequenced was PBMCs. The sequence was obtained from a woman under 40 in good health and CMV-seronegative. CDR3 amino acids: CSAQGHLDQPQHF. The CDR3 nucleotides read TGCAGCGCACAGGGGCATCTCGATCAGCCCCAGCATTTT.